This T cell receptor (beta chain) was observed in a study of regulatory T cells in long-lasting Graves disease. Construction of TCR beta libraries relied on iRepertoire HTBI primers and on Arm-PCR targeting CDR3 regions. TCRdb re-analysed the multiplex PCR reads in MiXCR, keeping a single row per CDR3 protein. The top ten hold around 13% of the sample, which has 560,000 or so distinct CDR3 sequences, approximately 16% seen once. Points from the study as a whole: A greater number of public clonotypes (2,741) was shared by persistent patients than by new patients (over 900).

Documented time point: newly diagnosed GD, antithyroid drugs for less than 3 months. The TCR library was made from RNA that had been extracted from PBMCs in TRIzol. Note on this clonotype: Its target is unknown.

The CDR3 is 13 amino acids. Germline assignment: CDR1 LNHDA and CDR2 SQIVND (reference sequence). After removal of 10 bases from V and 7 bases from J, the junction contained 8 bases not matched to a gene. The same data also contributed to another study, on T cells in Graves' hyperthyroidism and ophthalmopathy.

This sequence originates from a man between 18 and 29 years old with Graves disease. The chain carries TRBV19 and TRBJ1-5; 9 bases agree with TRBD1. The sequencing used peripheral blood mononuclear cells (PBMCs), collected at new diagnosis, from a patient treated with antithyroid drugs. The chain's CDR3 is CATADRGNQPQHF. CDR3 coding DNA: TGTGCCACTGCCGACAGGGGGAACCAGCCCCAGCATTTT.